The rows below give T cell receptor beta chains drawn from one sample of a study of PD-L1 blockade in urothelial cancer. Sequencing was performed with immunoSEQ multiplex PCR; in TCRdb, only in-frame clones are kept and a portion is missing. The sample includes 90,000 to 130,000 clones, 85% to 95% of them seen just once. Material: PBMCs, obtained around atezolizumab (anti-PD-L1) treatment. These receptors came from a man in his 60s with urothelial cancer. CDR3s include the opening cysteine and the closing phenylalanine or tryptophan. Fields, in order: V gene, J gene, clone size, D gene, CDR3 length, CDR3 protein, CDR3 DNA. The D gene is left open where the match is weak. Size is stated for part of the rows, as once, few or many counts, or as a class when the clone is expanded.

v_gene: TRBV4-2
j_gene: TRBJ2-2
abundance: .
d_gene: .
len: 16
CDR3aa: CASSQNGLSGLRELFF
CDR3nt: TGTGCCAGCAGCCAAAACGGGTTATCGGGTCTCCGGGAGCTGTTTTTT

v_gene: TRBV7-8
j_gene: TRBJ2-3
abundance: .
d_gene: .
len: 15
CDR3aa: CASSARWQDTDTQYF
CDR3nt: TGTGCCAGCAGCGCCCGGTGGCAGGACACAGATACGCAGTATTTT

v_gene: TRBV6-4
j_gene: TRBJ1-2
abundance: .
d_gene: TRBD1
len: 16
CDR3aa: CASSSRDRLVCYGYTF
CDR3nt: TGTGCCAGCAGTTCCCGGGACAGGCTCGTTTGCTATGGCTACACCTTC

v_gene: TRBV28
j_gene: TRBJ1-2
abundance: .
d_gene: .
len: 12
CDR3aa: CASSLRGYGYTF
CDR3nt: TGTGCCAGCAGTTTAAGAGGGTATGGCTACACCTTC

v_gene: TRBV5-1
j_gene: TRBJ2-7
abundance: .
d_gene: TRBD1
len: 15
CDR3aa: CASSPSTGGAYEQYF
CDR3nt: TGCGCCAGCAGCCCAAGTACAGGGGGCGCCTACGAGCAGTACTTC

v_gene: TRBV10-3
j_gene: TRBJ2-7
abundance: .
d_gene: TRBD1
len: 15
CDR3aa: CAISEYRTGDYEQYF
CDR3nt: TGTGCCATCAGTGAGTACAGGACAGGGGACTACGAGCAGTACTTC

v_gene: TRBV30
j_gene: TRBJ1-4
abundance: .
d_gene: TRBD1
len: 17
CDR3aa: CAWRVRQGFSRNEKLFF
CDR3nt: TGTGCCTGGAGGGTGCGACAGGGATTTAGTAGAAACGAAAAACTGTTTTTT

v_gene: TRBV2
j_gene: TRBJ1-1
abundance: .
d_gene: .
len: 19
CDR3aa: CASSDEAQTRARENTEAFF
CDR3nt: TGTGCCAGCAGTGATGAGGCCCAAACCCGCGCCCGCGAGAACACTGAAGCTTTCTTT

v_gene: TRBV7-9
j_gene: TRBJ2-3
abundance: .
d_gene: TRBD1
len: 14
CDR3aa: CASREDRRTDTQYF
CDR3nt: TGTGCCAGCAGGGAGGACAGGCGCACAGATACGCAGTATTTT

v_gene: TRBV5-1
j_gene: TRBJ2-5
abundance: .
d_gene: .
len: 14
CDR3aa: CASSLARGFETQYF
CDR3nt: TGCGCCAGCAGCTTGGCACGGGGTTTTGAGACCCAGTACTTC

v_gene: TRBV29-1
j_gene: TRBJ2-1
abundance: .
d_gene: TRBD2
len: 14
CDR3aa: CSVLPTSGYNEQFF
CDR3nt: TGCAGCGTTTTACCGACTAGCGGATACAATGAGCAGTTCTTC

v_gene: TRBV30
j_gene: TRBJ1-1
abundance: .
d_gene: .
len: 15
CDR3aa: CAWRGGFPRNTEAFF
CDR3nt: TGTGCCTGGAGGGGGGGTTTCCCGCGGAACACTGAAGCTTTCTTT

v_gene: TRBV7-8
j_gene: TRBJ2-1
abundance: .
d_gene: .
len: 13
CDR3aa: CASSLERTNEQFF
CDR3nt: TGTGCCAGCAGCTTAGAGCGTACTAATGAGCAGTTCTTC

v_gene: TRBV6-1
j_gene: TRBJ1-1
abundance: .
d_gene: .
len: 15
CDR3aa: CASSELGAPNTEAFF
CDR3nt: TGTGCCAGCAGTGAATTGGGGGCACCGAACACTGAAGCTTTCTTT

v_gene: TRBV4-3
j_gene: TRBJ1-2
abundance: .
d_gene: .
len: 16
CDR3aa: CASSQAQGPGAYGYTF
CDR3nt: TGCGCCAGCAGCCAGGCCCAGGGTCCAGGAGCCTATGGCTACACCTTC

v_gene: TRBV7-8
j_gene: TRBJ2-7
abundance: few
d_gene: TRBD1
len: 16
CDR3aa: CASSPRPGQGLGEQYF
CDR3nt: TGTGCCAGCAGCCCCCGACCGGGACAGGGGTTGGGGGAGCAGTACTTC

v_gene: TRBV7-2
j_gene: TRBJ2-7
abundance: .
d_gene: .
len: 16
CDR3aa: CASSLADSTVGSEQYF
CDR3nt: TGTGCCAGCAGCTTAGCGGACTCTACAGTAGGTAGCGAGCAGTACTTC

v_gene: TRBV6-6
j_gene: TRBJ2-2
abundance: .
d_gene: TRBD1
len: 14
CDR3aa: CASTTGGDTGELFF
CDR3nt: TGTGCCAGCACAACAGGGGGCGACACCGGGGAGCTGTTTTTT

v_gene: TRBV5-4
j_gene: TRBJ1-1
abundance: .
d_gene: .
len: 15
CDR3aa: CASSLPQGSGTEAFF
CDR3nt: TGTGCCAGCAGCCTACCACAGGGATCGGGCACTGAAGCTTTCTTT

v_gene: TRBV7-2
j_gene: TRBJ1-5
abundance: .
d_gene: .
len: 17
CDR3aa: CASSLASWDTPNQPQHF
CDR3nt: TGTGCCAGCAGCTTAGCTTCCTGGGACACACCTAATCAGCCCCAGCATTTT

v_gene: TRBV5-1
j_gene: TRBJ2-3
abundance: once
d_gene: .
len: 14
CDR3aa: CASSLGQFTDTQYF
CDR3nt: TGCGCCAGCAGCTTGGGTCAGTTCACAGATACGCAGTATTTT

v_gene: TRBV6-1
j_gene: TRBJ2-7
abundance: .
d_gene: TRBD1
len: 14
CDR3aa: CASRETGGTYEQYF
CDR3nt: TGTGCCAGCAGGGAGACAGGGGGAACCTACGAGCAGTACTTC

v_gene: TRBV4-3
j_gene: TRBJ2-7
abundance: .
d_gene: TRBD2
len: 16
CDR3aa: CASSQDRLAGFYEQYF
CDR3nt: TGCGCCAGCAGCCAAGATAGGCTAGCGGGCTTCTACGAGCAGTACTTC

v_gene: TRBV2
j_gene: TRBJ1-5
abundance: .
d_gene: .
len: 14
CDR3aa: CASTLERGNQPQHF
CDR3nt: TGTGCCAGCACTCTGGAGCGGGGCAATCAGCCCCAGCATTTT